This T cell receptor (beta chain) was obtained from a study of beta chain features in type 1 diabetes. In regard to this clone: The antigen remains undetermined.

The CDR3 is 18 amino acids. V was pared by 5 bases and J by 0 bases, with 13 bases of the junction left unmatched. CDR1 is SGHTA, CDR2 FQGTGA, per germline. Expressed TCRB transcripts were sequenced because the entire RNA isolate underwent reverse transcription. Profiling relied on immunoSEQ multiplex PCR, and the TCRdb table lists in-frame clones only, not all of them. The table records 900,000 or so clones, 15% to 20% of them present only once. The study, taken as a whole, reports: PCR, the amplification step, might favor shorter templates, equally in patients and controls.

The material sequenced was naive CD4+ T cells from blood. The sequence derives from a young woman in good health. V gene TRBV7-3 combines with J gene TRBJ2-1, with 7 positions matching TRBD2. The CDR3 spells CASSTGASGTNSYNEQFF. DNA of the CDR3: TGTGCCAGCAGCACTGGGGCTAGCGGAACGAACTCCTACAATGAGCAGTTCTTC.